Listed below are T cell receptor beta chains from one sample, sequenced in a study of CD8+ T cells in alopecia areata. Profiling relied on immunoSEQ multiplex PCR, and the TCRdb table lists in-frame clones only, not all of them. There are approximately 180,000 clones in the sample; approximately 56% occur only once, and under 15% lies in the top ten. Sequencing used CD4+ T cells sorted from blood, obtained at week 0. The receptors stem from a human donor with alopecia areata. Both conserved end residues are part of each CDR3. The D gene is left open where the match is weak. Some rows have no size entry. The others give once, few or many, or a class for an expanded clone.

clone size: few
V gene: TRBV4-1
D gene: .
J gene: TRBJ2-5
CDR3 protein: CASSPPPPQETQYF
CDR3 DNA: TGCGCCAGCAGCCCACCCCCCCCGCAAGAGACCCAGTACTTC

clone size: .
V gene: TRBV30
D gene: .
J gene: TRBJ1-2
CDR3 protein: CAGKRYPIYGYTF
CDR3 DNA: TGTGCCGGCAAGAGATACCCTATCTATGGCTACACCTTC

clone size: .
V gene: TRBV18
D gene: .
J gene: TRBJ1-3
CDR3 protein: CASSPRSSSGNTIYF
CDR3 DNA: TGTGCCAGCTCACCACGGTCTAGCTCTGGAAACACCATATATTTT

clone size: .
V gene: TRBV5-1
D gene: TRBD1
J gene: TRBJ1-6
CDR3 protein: CASSLRDREPYSPLHF
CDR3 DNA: TGCGCCAGCAGCTTGCGGGACAGGGAACCGTATTCACCCCTCCACTTT

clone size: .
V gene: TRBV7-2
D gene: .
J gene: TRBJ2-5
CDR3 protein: CASSFGGSQETQYF
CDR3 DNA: TGTGCCAGCAGCTTCGGGGGATCCCAAGAGACCCAGTACTTC

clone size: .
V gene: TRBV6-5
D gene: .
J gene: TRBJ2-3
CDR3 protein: CASSYSRRTDTQYF
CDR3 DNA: TGTGCCAGCAGTTACTCCCGAAGGACAGATACGCAGTATTTT

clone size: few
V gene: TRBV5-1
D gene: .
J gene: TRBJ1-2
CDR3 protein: CASSLEGNGYTF
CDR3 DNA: TGCGCCAGCAGCTTGGAAGGGAATGGCTACACCTTC

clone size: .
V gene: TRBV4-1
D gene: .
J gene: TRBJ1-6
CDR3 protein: CASSQVAGTSYNSPLHF
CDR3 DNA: TGCGCCAGCAGCCAAGTGGCCGGGACCTCCTATAATTCACCCCTCCACTTT

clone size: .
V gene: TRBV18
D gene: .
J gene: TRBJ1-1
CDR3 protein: CASSPRPDTNTEAFF
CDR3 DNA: TGTGCCAGCTCACCTCGCCCGGACACGAACACTGAAGCTTTCTTT

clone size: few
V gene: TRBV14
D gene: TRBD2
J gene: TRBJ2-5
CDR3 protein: CASSQVSRGGQETQYF
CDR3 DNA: TGTGCCAGCAGCCAAGTCTCGCGGGGGGGCCAAGAGACCCAGTACTTC

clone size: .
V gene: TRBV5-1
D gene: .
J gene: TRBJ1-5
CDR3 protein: CASSEGGLLNQPQHF
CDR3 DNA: TGCGCCAGCTCCGAGGGGGGGCTTCTTAATCAGCCCCAGCATTTT

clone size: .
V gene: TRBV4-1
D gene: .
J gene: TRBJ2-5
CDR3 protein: CASSQDSGGQSLGTQYF
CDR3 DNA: TGCGCCAGCAGCCAAGATTCAGGCGGACAGTCTCTCGGGACCCAGTACTTC

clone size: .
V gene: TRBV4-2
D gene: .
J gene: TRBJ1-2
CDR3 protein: CASSQDSRTQDGYTF
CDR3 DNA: TGTGCCAGCAGCCAAGATAGCAGGACGCAGGATGGCTACACCTTC

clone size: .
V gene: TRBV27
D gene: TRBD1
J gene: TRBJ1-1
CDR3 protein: CASSLRGQGLAFF
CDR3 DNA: TGTGCCAGCAGCTTGAGGGGACAGGGGCTTGCTTTCTTT

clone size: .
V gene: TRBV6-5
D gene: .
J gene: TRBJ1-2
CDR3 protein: CASTNAAHYGYTF
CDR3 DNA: TGTGCCAGCACCAACGCGGCCCACTATGGCTACACCTTC

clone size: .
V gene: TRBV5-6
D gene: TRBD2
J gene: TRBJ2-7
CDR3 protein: CASSLFTGGGASYEQYF
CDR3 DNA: TGTGCCAGCAGCTTGTTTACTGGCGGGGGAGCCTCCTACGAGCAGTACTTC

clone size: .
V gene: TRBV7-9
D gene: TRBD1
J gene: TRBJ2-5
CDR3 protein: CASTRGETQYF
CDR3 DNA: TGTGCCAGCACCAGGGGGGAGACCCAGTACTTC

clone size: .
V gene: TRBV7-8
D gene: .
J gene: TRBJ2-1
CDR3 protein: CASSFWDGRNSEQFF
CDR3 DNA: TGTGCCAGCAGCTTTTGGGACGGGCGAAATTCGGAGCAGTTCTTC

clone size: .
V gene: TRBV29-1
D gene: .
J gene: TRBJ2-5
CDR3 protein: CSVRGQYQETQYF
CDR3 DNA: TGCAGCGTGAGGGGCCAGTACCAAGAGACCCAGTACTTC

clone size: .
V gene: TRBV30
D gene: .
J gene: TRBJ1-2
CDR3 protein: CAWRDLRNYGYTF
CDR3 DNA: TGTGCCTGGAGGGACCTGAGGAACTATGGCTACACCTTC

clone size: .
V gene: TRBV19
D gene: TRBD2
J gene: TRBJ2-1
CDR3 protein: CASRQLAGGKEQFF
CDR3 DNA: TGTGCCAGTAGACAACTAGCGGGGGGTAAAGAGCAGTTCTTC

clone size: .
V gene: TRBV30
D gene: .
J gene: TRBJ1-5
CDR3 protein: CAWSVSEVGGSQHF
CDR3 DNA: TGTGCCTGGAGTGTTTCGGAGGTTGGGGGATCCCAGCATTTT

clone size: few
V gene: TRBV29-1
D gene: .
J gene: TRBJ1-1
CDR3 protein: CSVEGRQNTEAFF
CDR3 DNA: TGCAGCGTTGAAGGGCGGCAGAACACTGAAGCTTTCTTT

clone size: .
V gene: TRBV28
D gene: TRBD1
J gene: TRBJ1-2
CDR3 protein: CASSDRVHYGYTF
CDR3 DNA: TGTGCCAGCAGCGACAGGGTTCACTATGGCTACACCTTC

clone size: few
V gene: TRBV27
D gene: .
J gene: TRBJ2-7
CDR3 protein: CASSSLGVTSYEQYF
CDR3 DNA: TGTGCCAGCAGCTCCTTGGGGGTTACTTCCTACGAGCAGTACTTC

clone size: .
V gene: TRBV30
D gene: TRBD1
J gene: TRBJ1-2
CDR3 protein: CAWTRTGVGGYTF
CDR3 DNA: TGTGCCTGGACTAGAACAGGGGTTGGTGGCTACACCTTC

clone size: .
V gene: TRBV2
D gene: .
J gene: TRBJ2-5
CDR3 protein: CASSPYAETQYF
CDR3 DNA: TGTGCCAGCAGTCCCTACGCGGAGACCCAGTACTTC

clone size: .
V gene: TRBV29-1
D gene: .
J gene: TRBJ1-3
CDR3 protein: CSVGGGNTIYF
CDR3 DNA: TGCAGCGTAGGGGGAGGAAACACCATATATTTT

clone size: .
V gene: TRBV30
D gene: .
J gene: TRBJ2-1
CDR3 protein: CAWRTESSYNEQFF
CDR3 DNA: TGTGCCTGGAGGACGGAGAGCTCCTACAATGAGCAGTTCTTC

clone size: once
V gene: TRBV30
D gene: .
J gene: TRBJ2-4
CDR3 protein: CAWRETGGHIQYF
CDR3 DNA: TGTGCCTGGAGGGAAACAGGAGGACACATTCAGTACTTC

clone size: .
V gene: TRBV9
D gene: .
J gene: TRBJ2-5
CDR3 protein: CASSVRGWETQYF
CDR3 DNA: TGTGCCAGCAGCGTGCGGGGATGGGAGACCCAGTACTTC

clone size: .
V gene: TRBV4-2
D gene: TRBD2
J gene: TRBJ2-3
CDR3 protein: CASTGLAQEGGTQYF
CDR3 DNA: TGTGCCAGCACCGGACTAGCCCAGGAGGGGGGTACGCAGTATTTT

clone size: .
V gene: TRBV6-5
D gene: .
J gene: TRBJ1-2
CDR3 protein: CASSIRRTTNYGYTF
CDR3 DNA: TGTGCCAGCAGCATAAGACGGACTACCAACTATGGCTACACCTTC

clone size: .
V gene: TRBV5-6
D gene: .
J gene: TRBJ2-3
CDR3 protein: CASSTTDTQYF
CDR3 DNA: TGTGCCAGCAGCACAACAGATACGCAGTATTTT

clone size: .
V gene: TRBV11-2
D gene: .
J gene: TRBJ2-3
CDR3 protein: CASSLRSSRDTQYF
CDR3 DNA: TGTGCCAGCAGCTTAAGATCCTCGCGAGATACGCAGTATTTT

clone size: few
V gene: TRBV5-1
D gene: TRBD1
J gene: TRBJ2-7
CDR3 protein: CASSYLTGDYEQYF
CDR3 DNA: TGCGCCAGCAGCTACCTGACAGGGGATTACGAGCAGTACTTC

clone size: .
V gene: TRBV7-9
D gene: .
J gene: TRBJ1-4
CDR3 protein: CASGHEKLFF
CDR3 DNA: TGTGCCAGCGGGCATGAAAAACTGTTTTTT

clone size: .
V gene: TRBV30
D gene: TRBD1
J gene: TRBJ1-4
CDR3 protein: CAWSVNTGQGGKLFF
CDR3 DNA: TGTGCCTGGAGTGTAAACACGGGACAGGGTGGAAAACTGTTTTTT

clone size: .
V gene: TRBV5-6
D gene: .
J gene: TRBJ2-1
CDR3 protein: CASTKTGRAYNEQFF
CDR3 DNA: TGTGCCAGCACTAAGACAGGGAGGGCCTACAATGAGCAGTTCTTC

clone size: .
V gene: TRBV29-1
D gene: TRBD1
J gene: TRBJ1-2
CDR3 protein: CSVRSGQGTYGYTF
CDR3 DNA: TGCAGCGTTAGGTCAGGACAGGGGACCTATGGCTACACCTTC

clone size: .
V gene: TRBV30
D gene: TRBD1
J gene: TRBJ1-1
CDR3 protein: CAFDRVAEAFF
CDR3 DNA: TGTGCCTTCGACAGGGTGGCTGAAGCTTTCTTT

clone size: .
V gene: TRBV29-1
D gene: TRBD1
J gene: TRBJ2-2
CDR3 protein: CSAGQGWTGELFF
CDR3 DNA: TGCAGCGCCGGACAGGGGTGGACCGGGGAGCTGTTTTTT

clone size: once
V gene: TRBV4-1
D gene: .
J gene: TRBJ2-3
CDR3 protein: CASSPATLDTQYF
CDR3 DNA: TGCGCCAGCAGCCCCGCGACCCTCGATACGCAGTATTTT

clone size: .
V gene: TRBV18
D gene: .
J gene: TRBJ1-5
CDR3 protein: CASSPPGDNQPQHF
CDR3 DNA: TGTGCCAGCTCACCACCCGGGGACAATCAGCCCCAGCATTTT

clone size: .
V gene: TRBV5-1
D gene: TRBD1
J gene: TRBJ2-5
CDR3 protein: CASSLGQAVGVETQYF
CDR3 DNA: TGCGCCAGCAGCCTCGGACAGGCCGTCGGCGTAGAGACCCAGTACTTC

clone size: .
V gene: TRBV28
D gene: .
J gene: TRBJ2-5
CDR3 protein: CASSLSGGASQETQYF
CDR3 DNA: TGTGCCAGCAGTTTATCCGGCGGGGCGAGCCAAGAGACCCAGTACTTC

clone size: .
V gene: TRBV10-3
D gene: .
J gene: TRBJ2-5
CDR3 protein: CAITSGVQETQYF
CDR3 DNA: TGTGCCATCACCTCCGGAGTCCAAGAGACCCAGTACTTC

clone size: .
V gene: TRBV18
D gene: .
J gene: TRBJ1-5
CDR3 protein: CASSLDRAHQPQHF
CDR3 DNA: TGTGCCAGCTCACTGGACAGAGCACATCAGCCCCAGCATTTT

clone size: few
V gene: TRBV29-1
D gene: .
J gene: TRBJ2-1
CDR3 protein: CSVEDQLGGGILNEQFF
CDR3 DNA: TGCAGCGTTGAAGATCAATTGGGTGGGGGAATTCTCAATGAGCAGTTCTTC

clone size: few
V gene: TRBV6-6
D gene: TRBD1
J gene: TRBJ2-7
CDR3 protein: CASSPRQGASYEQYF
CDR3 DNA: TGTGCCAGCAGCCCGCGACAGGGGGCATCCTACGAGCAGTACTTC

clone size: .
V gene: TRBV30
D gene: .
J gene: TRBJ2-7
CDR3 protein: CAWSAGTYEQYF
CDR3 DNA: TGTGCCTGGAGTGCGGGAACCTACGAGCAGTACTTC

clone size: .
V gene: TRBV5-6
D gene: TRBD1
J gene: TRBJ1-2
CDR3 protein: CASSLRGQNYGYTF
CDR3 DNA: TGTGCCAGCAGCTTGCGGGGACAGAACTATGGCTACACCTTC

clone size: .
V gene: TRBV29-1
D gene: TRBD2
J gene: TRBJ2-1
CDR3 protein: CSVPGLTNNEQFF
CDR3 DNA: TGCAGCGTTCCGGGACTAACCAACAATGAGCAGTTCTTC

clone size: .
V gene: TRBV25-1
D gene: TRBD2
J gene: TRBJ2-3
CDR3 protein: CASSRASGGADTQYF
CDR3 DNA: TGTGCCAGCAGTCGGGCTAGCGGGGGGGCAGATACGCAGTATTTT